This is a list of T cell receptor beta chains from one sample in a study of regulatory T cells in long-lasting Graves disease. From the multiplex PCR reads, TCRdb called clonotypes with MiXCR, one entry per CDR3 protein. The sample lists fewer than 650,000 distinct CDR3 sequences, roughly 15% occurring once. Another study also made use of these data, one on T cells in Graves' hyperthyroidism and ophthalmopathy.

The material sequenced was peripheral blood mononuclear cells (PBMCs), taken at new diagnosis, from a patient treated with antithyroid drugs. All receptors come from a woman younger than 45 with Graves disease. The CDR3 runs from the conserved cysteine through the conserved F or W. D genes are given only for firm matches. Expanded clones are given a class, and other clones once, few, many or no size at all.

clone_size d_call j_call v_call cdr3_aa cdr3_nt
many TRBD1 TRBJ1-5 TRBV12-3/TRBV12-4 CASSLDRGRNQPQHF TGTGCCAGCAGTTTGGACAGGGGGCGGAATCAGCCCCAGCATTTT
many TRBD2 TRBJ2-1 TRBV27 CASSLSSGGSYNEQFF TGTGCCAGCAGTTTGAGCAGCGGGGGATCCTACAATGAGCAGTTCTTC
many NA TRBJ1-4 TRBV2 CASSPDTARSEKLFF TGTGCCAGCAGCCCCGACACAGCAAGGAGTGAAAAACTGTTTTTT
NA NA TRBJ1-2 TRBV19 CASSPQAAYGYTF TGTGCCAGTAGTCCCCAGGCCGCCTATGGCTACACCTTC
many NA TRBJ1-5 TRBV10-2 CASSGEGNQPQHF TGCGCCAGCAGTGGAGAGGGCAATCAGCCCCAGCATTTT
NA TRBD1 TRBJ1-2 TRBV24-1 CATSDQKGQGVSGYTF TGTGCCACCAGTGACCAAAAAGGACAGGGGGTTAGTGGCTACACCTTC
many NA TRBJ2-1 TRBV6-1 CASSPTRTSSYNEQFF TGTGCCAGCAGCCCTACTAGGACCAGCTCCTACAATGAGCAGTTCTTC
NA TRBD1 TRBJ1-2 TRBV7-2 CASSLGQGTTNSYGYTF TGTGCCAGCAGCCTAGGACAGGGGACCACAAACTCATATGGCTACACCTTC
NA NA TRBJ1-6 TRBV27 CASMGRDRYSPLHF TGTGCCAGCATGGGTAGAGACAGATATTCACCCCTCCACTTT
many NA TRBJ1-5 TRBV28 CASSLRGLGGNQPQHF TGTGCCAGCAGTTTAAGGGGGTTAGGGGGGAATCAGCCCCAGCATTTT
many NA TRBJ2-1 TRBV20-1 CSIGGGQFF TGCAGCATCGGTGGAGGGCAGTTCTTC
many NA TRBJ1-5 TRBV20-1 CSARREGTSNQPQHF TGCAGTGCTAGGAGGGAGGGGACAAGCAATCAGCCCCAGCATTTT
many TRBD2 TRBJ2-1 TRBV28 CASSFQSAGGMIFSYNEQFF TGTGCCAGCAGTTTTCAATCAGCGGGAGGGATGATTTTCTCCTACAATGAGCAGTTCTTC